Following are 11 T cell receptor beta chains from one sample sequenced in a study of a mutant IDH1 vaccine in newly diagnosed glioma. This table comes from immunoSEQ multiplex PCR, and its TCRdb copy is limited to in-frame clones, with some not included. The table records tens of thousands of clones, about nine tenths of them present only once. Which antigens these TCRs recognize remains unknown. The time point: week 23, last vaccination. What each vaccine dose contained was 300 ug of mutant IDH1 20-mer peptide, accompanied by topical imiquimod. Sequenced material: PBMCs, taken from a glioma patient whose treatment included an IDH1 peptide vaccine. All receptors come from a man aged 35-49 years with glioma.

The chain links TRBV6-1 to TRBJ2-3; 8 bases align to TRBD1. This CDR3 is built from 15 residues. Germline V gives CDR1 MNHNS, CDR2 SASEGT. V was pared by 0 bases and J by 5 bases, with 4 bases of the junction left unmatched. The CDR3 bases are TGTGCCAGCAGTGAAGCGGACAGGGAAATAGATACGCAGTATTTT. As protein: CASSEADREIDTQYF.

The chain is built from TRBV2 and TRBJ1-2; D is unclear. Trimming shortened V by 5 bases and J by 2 bases, and 12 bases separated the two germline ends. This CDR3 has 14 residues. Germline values: CDR1 SNHLY, CDR2 FYNNEI. In DNA form, the CDR3 reads TGTGCCAGCAGTCCATACGAGATAAACTATGGCTACACCTTC. It yields the protein CASSPYEINYGYTF.

The chain has TRBV27 and TRBJ2-7, with 10 bases lining up with TRBD1. V was pared by 3 bases and J by 3 bases, with 8 bases of the junction left unmatched. The CDR3 has 16 amino acids. CDR1 MNHEY and CDR2 SMNVEV come from the germline V gene (reference sequence). The CDR3 region is CASSFGTGAANYEQYF. CDR3 sequence (DNA): TGTGCCAGCAGTTTCGGGACAGGGGCCGCGAACTACGAGCAGTACTTC.

The chain joins TRBV5-4 to TRBJ2-2; 7 bases map to TRBD2. After removal of 1 base from V and 6 bases from J, the junction contained 3 bases not matched to a gene. The CDR3 is made up of 14 amino acids. Germline CDR1 reads SGHNT; CDR2 reads YYREEE (reference sequence). The CDR3 region is CASSLTSAAGELFF. CDR3 DNA sequence: TGTGCCAGCAGCTTGACTAGCGCGGCCGGGGAGCTGTTTTTT. Using reference TRBV5-4 and TRBJ2-2 for the parts outside the CDR3, the full variable domain is ETGVTQSPTHLIKTRGQQVTLRCSSQSGHNTVSWYQQALGQGPQFIFQYYREEENGRGNFPPRFSGLQFPNYSSELNVNALELDDSALYLCASSLTSAAGELFFGEGSRLTVL.

The chain couples TRBV19 to TRBJ1-4; D remains unclear. V was trimmed by 9 bases and J by 3 bases, leaving 14 bases between them. There are 14 residues in the CDR3. The germline CDR1 and CDR2 sequences are LNHDA and SQIVND (reference sequence). CDR3 nucleotide sequence: TGTGCCAGCGGCTCGACGGACGCTAATGAAAAACTGTTTTTT. It codes for CASGSTDANEKLFF.

The chain has TRBV5-5 and TRBJ1-5, with D unclear. CDR3 size: 14 residues. V was cut by 0 bases and J by 10 bases, with 14 bases left in between. Germline V gene data show CDR1 as SGHKS and CDR2 as YYEKEE (reference sequence). The CDR3 nucleotides read TGTGCCAGCAGCTTGGCTGGTTCAGATTCTCCCCAGCATTTT. It encodes CASSLAGSDSPQHF.

In its sample, this clone was seen a few times. The chain joins TRBV18 to TRBJ1-1, with D maybe TRBD1 (6 bases). Germline CDR1 and CDR2: KGHSH and LQKENI. The CDR3 runs to 14 residues. With 11 bases removed from V and 0 bases from J, the gap between germline ends came to 16 bases. CDR3 DNA sequence: TGTGCCGGGACCAGGGGAAGTATGAACACTGAAGCTTTCTTT. It codes for CAGTRGSMNTEAFF.

This chain links TRBV18 with TRBJ2-4; no clear D. CDR3 length: 15 residues. V shed 3 bases and J shed 0 bases, with 9 bases lying between them. Germline CDR1 is KGHSH and CDR2 is LQKENI. This CDR3 is CASSPPSVAKNIQYF. The CDR3 nucleotides read TGTGCCAGCTCACCCCCGTCGGTAGCCAAAAACATTCAGTACTTC.

J is TRBJ2-3 and V is TRBV2; 11 bases agree with TRBD2. There are 15 residues in the CDR3. V shed 6 bases, J shed 2 bases, and the junction held 4 bases outside the gene matches. CDR1 is SNHLY and CDR2 is FYNNEI in the germline V gene. CDR3 residues: CASRPTSGNTDTQYF. CDR3 in DNA: TGTGCCAGCAGGCCGACTAGCGGGAACACAGATACGCAGTATTTT.

The chain joins TRBV18 to TRBJ2-7, with D uncertain. The V end was cut by 0 bases, the J end by 1 base, with 7 bases between. Germline-derived CDR1 and CDR2 are KGHSH and LQKENI. CDR3 length equals 14 residues. The CDR3 sequence: CASSPPSGSYEQYF. Here the CDR3 DNA reads TGTGCCAGCTCACCACCCTCAGGTTCCTACGAGCAGTACTTC.

The V and J genes are TRBV7-2 and TRBJ2-1; 12 nucleotides align to TRBD2. This CDR3 is built from 16 residues. Trimming took 5 bases from V and 9 from J; bases not matched to a gene: 11. CDR1 and CDR2 (germline): SGHTA, FQGNSA. The CDR3 DNA is TGTGCCAGCAGCCCAGGGGGACTAGCGGGCGGGGGTGAGCAGTTCTTC. This sequence encodes CASSPGGLAGGGEQFF.